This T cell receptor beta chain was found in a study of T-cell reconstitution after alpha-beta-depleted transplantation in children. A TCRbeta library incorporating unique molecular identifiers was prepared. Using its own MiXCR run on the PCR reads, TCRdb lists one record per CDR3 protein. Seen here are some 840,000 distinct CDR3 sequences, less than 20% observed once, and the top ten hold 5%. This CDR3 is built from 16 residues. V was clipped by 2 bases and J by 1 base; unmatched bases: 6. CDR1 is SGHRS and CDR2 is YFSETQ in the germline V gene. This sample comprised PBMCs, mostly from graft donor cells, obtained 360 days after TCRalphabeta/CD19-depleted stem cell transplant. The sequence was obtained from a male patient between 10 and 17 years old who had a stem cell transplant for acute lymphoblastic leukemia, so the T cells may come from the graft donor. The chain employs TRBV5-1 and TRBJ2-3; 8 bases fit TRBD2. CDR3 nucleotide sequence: TGCGCCAGCAGCTTTCCAGCGGGAGATGGCACAGATACGCAGTATTTT. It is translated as CASSFPAGDGTDTQYF. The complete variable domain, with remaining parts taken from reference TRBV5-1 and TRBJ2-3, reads KAGVTQTPRYLIKTRGQQVTLSCSPISGHRSVSWYQQTPGQGLQFLFEYFSETQRNKGNFPGRFSGRQFSNSRSEMNVSTLELGDSALYLCASSFPAGDGTDTQYFGPGTRLTVL.